This T cell receptor beta chain came from a study of T cells in Graves' hyperthyroidism and ophthalmopathy. Study-wide results and limits: The majority of expanded thyroid clonotypes above 0.001 also appeared in blood.

To note about this clonotype: Its target is not known.

V was clipped by 4 bases and J by 10 bases, with 11 bases between them. The CDR3 spans 12 residues. Germline lookup yields CDR1 SEHNR and CDR2 FQNEAQ (reference sequence). A patient was excluded if there was uncontrolled infection, other autoimmune disease, pregnancy or lactation. Diagnosing involved the use of clinical symptoms, serum thyroxine and TRAb, thyroid ultrasound and orbital computed tomography. Amplification yielded TCR beta CDR3 regions, with RNA transcripts as the source. The HTBI primer set served for first-round RT-PCR of the TCR CDR3. TCRdb ran MiXCR on the multiplex PCR reads and lists one entry per CDR3 protein. Among tens of thousands of distinct CDR3 sequences listed, roughly 46% were seen once.

The sequence derives from a woman under 40 with Graves' hyperthyroidism. Sequencing input: blood. This chain joins TRBV7-9 and TRBJ1-5; no clear D gene. CDR3 protein: CASSSNNRPQHF. The CDR3 DNA is TGTGCCAGCAGCTCTAACAATCGTCCCCAGCATTTT.